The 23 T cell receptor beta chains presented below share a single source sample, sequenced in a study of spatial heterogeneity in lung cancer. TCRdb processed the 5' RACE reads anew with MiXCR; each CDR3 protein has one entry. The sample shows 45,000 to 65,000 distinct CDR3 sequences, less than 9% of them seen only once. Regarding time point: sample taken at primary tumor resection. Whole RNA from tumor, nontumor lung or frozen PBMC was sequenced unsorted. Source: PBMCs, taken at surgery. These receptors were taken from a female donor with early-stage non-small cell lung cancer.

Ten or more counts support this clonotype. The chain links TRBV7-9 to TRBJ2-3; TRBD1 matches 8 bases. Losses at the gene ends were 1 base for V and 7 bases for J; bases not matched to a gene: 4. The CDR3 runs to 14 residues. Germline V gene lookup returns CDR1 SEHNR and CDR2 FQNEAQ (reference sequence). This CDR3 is CASSLDQGAHTQYF. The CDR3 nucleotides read TGTGCCAGCAGCTTAGACCAGGGGGCTCATACGCAGTATTTT. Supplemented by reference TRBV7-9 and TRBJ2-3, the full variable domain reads DTGVSQNPRHKITKRGQNVTFRCDPISEHNRLYWYRQTLGQGPEFLTYFQNEAQLEKSRLLSDRFSAERPKGSFSTLEIQRTEQGDSAMYLCASSLDQGAHTQYFGPGTRLTVL.

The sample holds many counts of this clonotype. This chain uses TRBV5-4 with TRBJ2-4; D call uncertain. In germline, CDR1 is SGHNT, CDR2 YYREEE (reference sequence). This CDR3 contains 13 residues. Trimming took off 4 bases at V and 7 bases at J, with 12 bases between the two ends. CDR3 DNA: TGTGCCAGCAGCCCGGCGATGGCCAACATTCAGTACTTC. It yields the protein CASSPAMANIQYF.

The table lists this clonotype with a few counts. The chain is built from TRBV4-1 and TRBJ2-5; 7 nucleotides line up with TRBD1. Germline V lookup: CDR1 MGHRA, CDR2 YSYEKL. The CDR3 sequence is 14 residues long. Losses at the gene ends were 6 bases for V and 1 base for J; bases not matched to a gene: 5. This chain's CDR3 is CASRQTGLQETQYF. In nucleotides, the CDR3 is TGCGCCAGCAGGCAGACAGGGCTCCAAGAGACCCAGTACTTC.

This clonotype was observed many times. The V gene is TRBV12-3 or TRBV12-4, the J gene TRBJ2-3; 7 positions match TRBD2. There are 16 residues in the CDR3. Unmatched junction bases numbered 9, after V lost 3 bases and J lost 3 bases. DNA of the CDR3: TGTGCCAGCAGTTTTCGCGGCGGGGGTCTGACAGATACGCAGTATTTT. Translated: CASSFRGGGLTDTQYF.

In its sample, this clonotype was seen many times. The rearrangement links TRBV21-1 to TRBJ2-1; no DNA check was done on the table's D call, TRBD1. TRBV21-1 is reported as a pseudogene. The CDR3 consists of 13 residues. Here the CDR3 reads CASIPVPWCEQFF. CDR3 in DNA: TGTGCCAGCATCCCTGTTCCGTGGTGTGAGCAGTTCTTC.

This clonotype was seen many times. The CDR3 DNA is TGCAGCGTTCTACCCCTAGTGGCAGAGACCCAGTACTTC. It yields the protein CSVLPLVAETQYF. The rearrangement links TRBV29-1 to TRBJ2-5, with unresolved D. The CDR3 runs to 13 residues. Germline V lookup: CDR1 SQVTM, CDR2 ANQGSEA. Trimming took off 5 bases at V and 4 bases at J, with 14 bases between the two ends.

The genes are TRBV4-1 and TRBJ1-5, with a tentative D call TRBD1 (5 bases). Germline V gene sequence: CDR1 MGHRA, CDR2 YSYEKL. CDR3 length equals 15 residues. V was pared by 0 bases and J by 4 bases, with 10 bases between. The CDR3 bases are TGCGCCAGCAGCCAAGATAATCGGGGGAATCAGCCCCAGCATTTT. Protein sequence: CASSQDNRGNQPQHF.

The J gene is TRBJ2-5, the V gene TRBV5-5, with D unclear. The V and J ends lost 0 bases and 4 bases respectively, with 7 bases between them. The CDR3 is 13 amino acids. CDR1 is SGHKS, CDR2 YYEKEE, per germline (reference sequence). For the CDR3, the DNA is TGTGCCAGCAGCTTGGACCGCGGAGAGACCCAGTACTTC. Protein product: CASSLDRGETQYF. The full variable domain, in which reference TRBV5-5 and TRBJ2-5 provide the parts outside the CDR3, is DAGVTQSPTHLIKTRGQQVTLRCSPISGHKSVSWYQQVLGQGPQFIFQYYEKEERGRGNFPDRFSARQFPNYSSELNVNALLLGDSALYLCASSLDRGETQYFGPGTRLLVL.

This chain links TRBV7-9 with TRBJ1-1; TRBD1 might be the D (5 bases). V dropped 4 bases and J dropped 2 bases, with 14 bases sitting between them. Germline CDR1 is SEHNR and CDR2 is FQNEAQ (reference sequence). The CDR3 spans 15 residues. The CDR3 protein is CASSSSGTRNTEAFF. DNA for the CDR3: TGTGCCAGCAGCTCCTCCGGGACCCGAAACACTGAAGCTTTCTTT. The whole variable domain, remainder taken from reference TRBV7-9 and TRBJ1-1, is DTGVSQNPRHKITKRGQNVTFRCDPISEHNRLYWYRQTLGQGPEFLTYFQNEAQLEKSRLLSDRFSAERPKGSFSTLEIQRTEQGDSAMYLCASSSSGTRNTEAFFGQGTRLTVV.

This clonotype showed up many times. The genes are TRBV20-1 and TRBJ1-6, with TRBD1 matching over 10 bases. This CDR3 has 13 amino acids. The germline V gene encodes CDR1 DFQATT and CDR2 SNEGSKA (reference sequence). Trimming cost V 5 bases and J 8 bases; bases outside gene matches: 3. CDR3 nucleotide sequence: TGCAGTGCTGGGACAGGGGAATATTCACCCCTCCACTTT. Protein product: CSAGTGEYSPLHF.

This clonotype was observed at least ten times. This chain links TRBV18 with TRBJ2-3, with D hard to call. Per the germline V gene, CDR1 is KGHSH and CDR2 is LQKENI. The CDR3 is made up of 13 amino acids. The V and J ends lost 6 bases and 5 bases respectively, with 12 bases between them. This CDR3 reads CASSHENRDTQYF. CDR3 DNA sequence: TGTGCCAGCTCGCACGAGAACCGAGATACGCAGTATTTT.

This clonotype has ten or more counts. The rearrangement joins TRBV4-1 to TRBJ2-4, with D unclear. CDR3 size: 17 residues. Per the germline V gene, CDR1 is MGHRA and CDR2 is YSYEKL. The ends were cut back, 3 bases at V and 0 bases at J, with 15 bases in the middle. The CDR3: CASSQFTFIEAKNIQYF. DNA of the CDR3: TGCGCCAGCAGCCAGTTTACCTTCATCGAAGCCAAAAACATTCAGTACTTC.

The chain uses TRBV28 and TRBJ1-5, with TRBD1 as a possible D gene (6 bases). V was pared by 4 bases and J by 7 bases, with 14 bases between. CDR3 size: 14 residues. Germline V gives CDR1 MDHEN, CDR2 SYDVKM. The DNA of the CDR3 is TGTGCCAGCAGTTCCCCAGGGGCGTGGCAGCCCCAGCATTTT. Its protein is CASSSPGAWQPQHF.

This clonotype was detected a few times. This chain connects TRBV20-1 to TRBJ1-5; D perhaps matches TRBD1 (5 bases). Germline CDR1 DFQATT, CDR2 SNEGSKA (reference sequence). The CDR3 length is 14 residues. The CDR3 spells CSSYRQGANQPQHF. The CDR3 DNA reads TGCAGCAGCTATCGGCAGGGCGCTAATCAGCCCCAGCATTTT.

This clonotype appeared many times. CDR3 in DNA: TGTGCCAGCAGACGGACAGGGGGTAATCAGCCCCAGCATTTT. Its translation: CASRRTGGNQPQHF. This chain joins TRBV6-2 or TRBV6-3 and TRBJ1-5; 10 bases are shared with TRBD1. The CDR3 has 14 residues. Germline V gives CDR1 MNHEY, CDR2 SVGEGT. V shed 6 bases and J 4 bases; nucleotides not matched to a gene: 3.

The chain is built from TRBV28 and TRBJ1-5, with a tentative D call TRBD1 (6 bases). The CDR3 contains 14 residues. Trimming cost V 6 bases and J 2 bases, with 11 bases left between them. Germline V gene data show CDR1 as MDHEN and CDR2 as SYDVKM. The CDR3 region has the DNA TGTGCCAGCAGCCAGGGGTTCCGCAATCAGCCCCAGCATTTT. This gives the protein CASSQGFRNQPQHF.

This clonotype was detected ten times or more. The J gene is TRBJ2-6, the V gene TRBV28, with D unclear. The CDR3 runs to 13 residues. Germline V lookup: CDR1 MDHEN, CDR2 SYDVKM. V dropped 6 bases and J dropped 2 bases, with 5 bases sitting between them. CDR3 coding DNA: TGTGCCAGCAGGGTTGCTGGGGCCAACGTCCTGACTTTC. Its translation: CASRVAGANVLTF.

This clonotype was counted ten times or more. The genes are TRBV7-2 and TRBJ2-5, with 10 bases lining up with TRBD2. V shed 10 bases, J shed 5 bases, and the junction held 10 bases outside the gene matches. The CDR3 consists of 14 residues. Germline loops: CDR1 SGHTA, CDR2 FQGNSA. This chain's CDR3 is CAIQAGGPVETQYF. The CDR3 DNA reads TGTGCCATCCAAGCGGGGGGGCCCGTGGAGACCCAGTACTTC. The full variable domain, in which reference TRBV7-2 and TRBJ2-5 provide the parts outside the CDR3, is GAGVSQSPSNKVTEKGKDVELRCDPISGHTALYWYRQSLGQGLEFLIYFQGNSAPDKSGLPSDRFSAERTGGSVSTLTIQRTQQEDSAVYLCAIQAGGPVETQYFGPGTRLLVL.

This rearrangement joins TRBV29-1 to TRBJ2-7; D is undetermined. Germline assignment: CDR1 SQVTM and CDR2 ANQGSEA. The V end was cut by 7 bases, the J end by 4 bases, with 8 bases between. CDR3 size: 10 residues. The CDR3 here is CSAPFYEQYF. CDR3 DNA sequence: TGCAGCGCCCCTTTTTACGAGCAGTACTTC.

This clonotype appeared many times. The CDR3 loop is CSVGEPLFHEQFF. Written as DNA, the CDR3 is TGCAGCGTTGGTGAACCGCTTTTCCATGAGCAGTTCTTC. V and J are TRBV29-1 and TRBJ2-1; D is undetermined. The CDR3 consists of 13 residues. Trimming took off 4 bases at V and 8 bases at J, with 15 bases between the two ends. Germline V gene sequence: CDR1 SQVTM, CDR2 ANQGSEA.

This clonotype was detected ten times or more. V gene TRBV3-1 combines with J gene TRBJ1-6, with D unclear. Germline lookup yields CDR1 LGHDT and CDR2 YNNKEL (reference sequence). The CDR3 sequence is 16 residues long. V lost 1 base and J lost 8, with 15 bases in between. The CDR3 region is CASSQAGLSGDSPLHF. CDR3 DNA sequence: TGTGCCAGCAGCCAAGCGGGCCTCAGTGGTGATTCACCCCTCCACTTT. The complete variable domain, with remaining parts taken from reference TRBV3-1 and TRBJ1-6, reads DTAVSQTPKYLVTQMGNDKSIKCEQNLGHDTMYWYKQDSKKFLKIMFSYNNKELIINETVPNRFSPKSPDKAHLNLHINSLELGDSAVYFCASSQAGLSGDSPLHFGNGTRLTVT.

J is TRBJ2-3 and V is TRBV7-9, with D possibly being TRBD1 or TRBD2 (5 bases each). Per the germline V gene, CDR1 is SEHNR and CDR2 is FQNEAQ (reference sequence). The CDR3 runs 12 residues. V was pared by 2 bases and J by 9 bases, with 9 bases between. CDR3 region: CASSLRGGTQYF. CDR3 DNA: TGTGCCAGCAGCTTACGGGGCGGCACGCAGTATTTT.

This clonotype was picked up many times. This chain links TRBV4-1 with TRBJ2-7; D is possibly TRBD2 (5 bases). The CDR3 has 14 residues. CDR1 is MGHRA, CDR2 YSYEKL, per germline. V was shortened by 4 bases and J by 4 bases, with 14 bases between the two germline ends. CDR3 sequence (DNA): TGCGCCAGCAGCCCCGAGGGCCTAGGGTACGAGCAGTACTTC. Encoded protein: CASSPEGLGYEQYF.